Listed here are 11 T cell receptor beta chains from one sample, sequenced in a study of control samples from healthy donors and cancer patients. The data were produced by immunoSEQ multiplex PCR, yet TCRdb's version contains in-frame clones alone and is incomplete. The table includes some 140,000 clones, around nine tenths detected once. The sequenced material came from blood. These receptors originate from a woman aged 25 to 39 in good health.

The chain joins TRBV27 to TRBJ1-1; tentative D call: TRBD1 (5 bases). V was shortened by 7 bases and J by 7 bases, with 22 bases between the two germline ends. Germline CDR1 MNHEY, CDR2 SMNVEV (reference sequence). The CDR3 is 15 residues long. In nucleotides, the CDR3 is TGTGCCAGCAAGGGGCAACTCTATAAGGGCGGTGAAGCTTTCTTT. Translation: CASKGQLYKGGEAFF.

The rearrangement joins TRBV7-7 to TRBJ2-5; TRBD1 or TRBD2 may be the D gene (6 bases each). Per germline, CDR1 SSHAT and CDR2 FNYEAQ (reference sequence). This CDR3 spans 15 amino acids. Trimming took 1 base from V and 4 from J, leaving 13 bases between them. Written as DNA, the CDR3 is TGTGCCAGCAGCTTAGGGGGGGCAAGCGGAGAGACCCAGTACTTC. It yields the protein CASSLGGASGETQYF.

This clone was recorded once. The J gene is TRBJ2-4, the V gene TRBV11-3, with 11 nucleotides matching TRBD2. The germline V gene has CDR1 SGHNT and CDR2 YENEEA. The CDR3 is made up of 13 amino acids. Trimming cost V 9 bases and J 9 bases; bases outside gene matches: 7. CDR3 residues: CARPIAGGGIQYF. DNA for the CDR3: TGTGCCAGACCCATAGCGGGGGGGGGCATTCAGTACTTC.

The chain is built from TRBV6-1 and TRBJ2-3; D unresolved. CDR1 and CDR2 (germline): MNHNS, SASEGT. V was pared by 1 base and J by 2 bases, with 10 bases between. The CDR3 runs 15 residues. DNA for the CDR3: TGTGCCAGCAGTGAAGTTGGTCAGTACACAGATACGCAGTATTTT. Residues: CASSEVGQYTDTQYF.

The CDR3 coding sequence is TGTGCCATCAGTGATTGGGCTAGCGGGAGGAGAGAGACCCAGTACTTC. This gives the protein CAISDWASGRRETQYF. The rearrangement links TRBV10-3 to TRBJ2-5, with TRBD2 identical over 11 bases. This CDR3 has 16 residues. V dropped 3 bases and J dropped 4; count of bases not matched to a gene: 7. Germline values: CDR1 ENHRY, CDR2 SYGVKD.

V usage is TRBV7-3 and J usage is TRBJ2-7, with D possibly matching TRBD2 (5 bases). CDR1 is SGHTA and CDR2 is FQGTGA in the germline V gene. This CDR3 contains 15 residues. Trimming removed 3 bases at V and 0 bases at J, with 12 bases between. CDR3 residues: CASSFPGYSSYEQYF. The CDR3 bases are TGTGCCAGCAGCTTCCCGGGGTATAGCTCCTACGAGCAGTACTTC.

The chain joins TRBV16 to TRBJ1-1; the D is unclear. The V end was cut by 4 bases, the J end by 1 base, with 10 bases between. Germline values: CDR1 KGHSY, CDR2 FQNENV. CDR3 length equals 14 residues. CDR3 bases: TGTGCCAGCAGCCTAGCAGCGGGGAACACTGAAGCTTTCTTT. Amino acids: CASSLAAGNTEAFF.

Notes on this clone: At one end the junction does not follow the germline gene, possibly because of a read error. V is TRBV6-1 and J is TRBJ1-2; D is possibly TRBD1 (6 bases). Germline V gene lookup returns CDR1 MNHNS and CDR2 SASEGT. The CDR3 has 14 amino acids. The CDR3 sequence is CASSEAKKTGKGSF. CDR3 coding DNA: TGTGCCAGCAGTGAAGCGAAGAAAACAGGGAAAGGCTCCTTC.

CDR3 bases: TGTGCCAGCAGCCTGGGGGCAGGGGGAAATCAGCCCCAGCATTTT. Encoded protein: CASSLGAGGNQPQHF. The gene calls are TRBV7-6 and TRBJ1-5; 7 bases are a match to TRBD1. The trim removed 5 bases at V and 4 bases at J, leaving 8 bases unmatched. CDR1 is SGHVS, CDR2 FNYEAQ, per germline. The CDR3 has 15 amino acids. Drawing the rest from reference TRBV7-6 and TRBJ1-5, the complete variable domain is GAGVSQSPRYKVTKRGQDVALRCDPISGHVSLYWYRQALGQGPEFLTYFNYEAQQDKSGLPNDRFSAERPEGSISTLTIQRTEQRDSAMYRCASSLGAGGNQPQHFGDGTRLSIL.

The count of this clone is one. The rearrangement uses TRBV18 and TRBJ2-5, with TRBD1 matching over 8 bases. Germline lookup yields CDR1 KGHSH and CDR2 LQKENI. The CDR3 covers 16 residues. V lost 3 bases, J lost 3 bases, and 9 bases stayed unmatched. Here the CDR3 reads CASSPFPPGQEETQYF. The CDR3 DNA sequence: TGTGCCAGCTCACCCTTCCCGCCGGGACAGGAAGAGACCCAGTACTTC.

This sequence joins TRBV6-4 and TRBJ2-5, with D possibly being TRBD1 (6 bases). The ends were cut back, 6 bases at V and 4 bases at J, with 9 bases in the middle. Looked up from germline, CDR1 is MRHNA and CDR2 is SNTAGT. This CDR3 spans 12 amino acids. The CDR3 here is CASREGGETQYF. CDR3 bases: TGTGCCAGCAGGGAAGGGGGAGAGACCCAGTACTTC.